The rows below give T cell receptor beta chains drawn from one sample of a study of prognosis after radiotherapy for stage I lung cancer. TCRdb re-called the multiplex PCR reads through MiXCR, storing one row per CDR3 protein. The top ten hold roughly 15% of the sample, which has some 35,000 distinct CDR3 sequences, about 34% seen once. The specimen comprised PBMCs, sampled before or after stereotactic body radiation therapy (not recorded which). The receptors stem from a donor of 50 years or more with non-small cell lung cancer. CDR3s include the opening cysteine and the closing phenylalanine or tryptophan. D genes are given only for firm matches. Size tells how often a clone was seen (once, few, many) or the class of an expanded clone, and some rows leave it out.

v_gene	d_gene	abundance	j_gene	len	CDR3nt	CDR3aa
TRBV6-4	.	many	TRBJ2-6	16	TGTGCCAGCAGTGAGGAGGGGGGGACTGGGGCCAACGTCCTGACTTTC	CASSEEGGTGANVLTF
TRBV12-3/TRBV12-4	.	.	TRBJ2-3	13	TGTGCCTGCAGTTTAGGGCAGCTTGATACTCAGTATTTT	CACSLGQLDTQYF
TRBV4-1	TRBD2	few	TRBJ2-1	16	TGCGCCAGCAGCCAAGGACTAGCGGGTATTTACAATGAGCAGTTCTTC	CASSQGLAGIYNEQFF
TRBV12-3/TRBV12-4	.	medium-sized	TRBJ2-7	13	TGTGCCAGCAGTACGGGCCTTTACTACGAGCAGTACTTC	CASSTGLYYEQYF
TRBV6-1	.	.	TRBJ1-1	15	TGTGCCAGCAGACCCCCAGACGGTTGGACCACTGAAGCTTTCTTT	CASRPPDGWTTEAFF
TRBV18	.	many	TRBJ1-5	15	TGTGCCAGCTCACCAGGGGGTCTTAGCAATCAGCCCCAGCATTTT	CASSPGGLSNQPQHF
TRBV3-1	.	many	TRBJ2-7	13	TGTGCCAGCAGGGTGGAAGGTACCTACGAGCAGTACTTC	CASRVEGTYEQYF
TRBV13	.	many	TRBJ1-3	15	TGTGCCAGCAGCTCGCGACCTACAGGGGGAAACACCATATATTTT	CASSSRPTGGNTIYF
TRBV20-1	.	many	TRBJ1-1	15	TGCAGTGCCCAAAGGTGGGACGGGGGGAACACTGAAGCTTTCTTT	CSAQRWDGGNTEAFF
TRBV28	.	.	TRBJ2-7	11	TGTGCCACCGAAAGGGACTACGAGCAGTACTTC	CATERDYEQYF
TRBV20-1	.	few	TRBJ1-2	13	TGCAGTGCTGGAGTGACATTCCCCACTGACTACACCTTC	CSAGVTFPTDYTF
TRBV6-1	TRBD1	.	TRBJ2-7	17	TGTGCCAGCAGAGGGACAGGGTTTTTGACGTGGAACTACGAGCAGTACTTC	CASRGTGFLTWNYEQYF
TRBV27	.	medium-sized	TRBJ1-6	14	TGTGCCAGCAGTACAGGGCAAGAGCATTCACCCCTCCACTTT	CASSTGQEHSPLHF
TRBV19	TRBD1	many	TRBJ2-7	14	TGTGCCAGTAGCGGACAGGGGGTCCCCTACGAGCAGTACTTC	CASSGQGVPYEQYF
TRBV6-5	TRBD2	many	TRBJ2-1	15	TGTGCCAGCAGTTACCTAGCGGGGGGGTCCCATGAGCAGTTCTTC	CASSYLAGGSHEQFF
TRBV27	.	medium-sized	TRBJ2-7	14	TGTGCCAGCAAAATTAGCAGGGCGGTCCACGAGCAGTACTTC	CASKISRAVHEQYF
TRBV20-1	TRBD1	many	TRBJ2-5	12	TGCAGTACATTAAGACAGGGAGAGACCCAGTACTTC	CSTLRQGETQYF
TRBV12-3/TRBV12-4	.	many	TRBJ2-7	15	TGTGCCAGCAGTTTCGGTCAGTTCTCCTCTACGCAGCAGTACTTC	CASSFGQFSSTQQYF
TRBV6-4	.	many	TRBJ1-1	14	TGTGCCAGCAGTGACTCTTCAAGGGCCACTGAAGCTTTCTTT	CASSDSSRATEAFF
TRBV4-1	.	many	TRBJ1-6	17	TGCGCCAGCAGCCAGGAGGGACAAAGGGGATATAATTCACCCCTCCACTTT	CASSQEGQRGYNSPLHF
TRBV6-1	.	many	TRBJ1-5	13	TGTGCCAGCAGTGATTGGCCAGTGCAGCCCCAGCATTTT	CASSDWPVQPQHF
TRBV5-1	TRBD1	many	TRBJ1-1	16	TGCGCCAGCAGCTTGCTTCCGGGACAGGATAACACTGAAGCTTTCTTT	CASSLLPGQDNTEAFF
TRBV20-1	.	few	TRBJ2-1	13	TGCAGTGCACATCTCGACAGATACAATGAGCAGTTCTTC	CSAHLDRYNEQFF
TRBV20-1	TRBD2	many	TRBJ2-1	15	TGCAGTGCTAGAGAAACTAGCGGGGACTGGGGAGAGCAGTTCTTC	CSARETSGDWGEQFF
TRBV7-3	.	once	TRBJ2-7	15	TGTGCCAGCAGCTTCTCTTCCCTGGAATCATACGAGCATTACTTC	CASSFSSLESYEHYF
TRBV7-6	TRBD2	many	TRBJ2-5	16	TGTGCCAGCAGCAAGGGACTAGCGGGAGAGGGAGAGACCCAGTACTTC	CASSKGLAGEGETQYF
TRBV5-1	.	.	TRBJ2-4	15	TGCGCCAGCAGCTTGGAAAGGGTAGCCAAAAACATTCAGTACTTC	CASSLERVAKNIQYF
TRBV28	TRBD1	many	TRBJ2-6	14	TGTGCCAGCACCTCTACAGGGGTGCTCAACGTCCTGACTTTC	CASTSTGVLNVLTF
TRBV5-1	TRBD1	.	TRBJ2-2	15	TGCGCCAGCAGCCCGGGACAGGGGGCAACCGGGGAGCTGTTTTTT	CASSPGQGATGELFF
TRBV29-1	.	many	TRBJ2-5	14	TGCAGCGTCCAACGGGGTCTACGGGGAGAGACCCAGTACTTC	CSVQRGLRGETQYF
TRBV7-9	.	many	TRBJ1-2	15	TGTGCCAGCAGCCCCCTGAGACAGGAGATCTATGGCTACACCTTC	CASSPLRQEIYGYTF
TRBV6-1	.	many	TRBJ2-2	12	TGTGCCAGCAGCCTGGACACCGGGGAGCTGTTTTTT	CASSLDTGELFF
TRBV20-1	TRBD2	many	TRBJ2-1	17	TGCAGTGCGAGCGGGGCCTTAGTAGCGGGTCGCGACAATGAGCAGTTCTTC	CSASGALVAGRDNEQFF
TRBV20-1	TRBD1	.	TRBJ2-7	15	TGCAGTGCTAGGACCGTGGGGCAGGGGGCCGGAGAGCAGTACTTC	CSARTVGQGAGEQYF
TRBV12-3/TRBV12-4	.	medium-sized	TRBJ2-3	13	TGTGCCAGCAGTCCCCGGGACCGGAGGACGCAGTATTTT	CASSPRDRRTQYF
TRBV6-2/TRBV6-3	.	many	TRBJ2-5	13	TGTGCCAGCAGGCTAGGGGGTTCGGAGACCCAGTACTTC	CASRLGGSETQYF
TRBV5-1	.	many	TRBJ2-1	13	TGCGCCAGCAGCTCGACACCCTACAATGAGCAGTTCTTC	CASSSTPYNEQFF
TRBV2	.	many	TRBJ2-7	15	TGTGCCAGCAGTGACGGAAGCGGTTCCTCCTACGAGCAGTACTTC	CASSDGSGSSYEQYF
TRBV20-1	.	.	TRBJ1-1	14	TGCAGTGCTAGCATACCGGGCAGGTTCACTGAAGCTTTCTTT	CSASIPGRFTEAFF
TRBV6-2/TRBV6-3	.	.	TRBJ2-7	16	TGTGCCAGCACGGCATCCGAGTACAGGTCCGGCTACGAGCAGTACTTC	CASTASEYRSGYEQYF
TRBV3-1	.	many	TRBJ1-2	14	TGTGCCAGCAGCCAAGGGGGGAGGGGTGATGGCTACACCTTC	CASSQGGRGDGYTF
TRBV11-3	TRBD2	many	TRBJ2-1	14	TGTGCCAGCAGCCCCGGGGGGGGGGCCAATGAGCAGTTCTTC	CASSPGGGANEQFF
TRBV19	.	many	TRBJ2-7	14	TGTGCCAGTAGTATAGACTTAAGATTGGGGGAGCAGTACTTC	CASSIDLRLGEQYF
TRBV4-1	.	medium-sized	TRBJ1-6	13	TGCGCCAGCAGCCAGAACAGGGAATCACCCCTCCACTTT	CASSQNRESPLHF
TRBV4-2	TRBD2	many	TRBJ2-5	18	TGTGCCAGCAGCCAACTAAGTCCGGGACTAGCAGCCCGAGAGACCCAGTACTTC	CASSQLSPGLAARETQYF
TRBV2	.	many	TRBJ1-5	12	TGTGCCAGCAGTAGTCTCAATCAGCCCCAGCATTTT	CASSSLNQPQHF
TRBV7-3	TRBD1	many	TRBJ1-5	13	TGTGCCAGCAGCTTAGGCAGGGGGCAGCCCCAGCATTTT	CASSLGRGQPQHF
TRBV6-2/TRBV6-3	TRBD1	.	TRBJ2-2	15	TGTGCCAGCAGTAAAGGGACAGGGTTTCCCGGGGATCTGTTTTTT	CASSKGTGFPGDLFF